Only one count was recorded for the clone carrying this T cell receptor beta chain. The CDR3 runs 16 residues. With V trimmed by 4 bases and J by 4 bases, 7 bases remained unmatched. Germline loops: CDR1 SGHRS, CDR2 YFSETQ. The sample is drawn from a study of shared clonotypes between healthy human individuals. Assay: immunoSEQ multiplex PCR; the TCRdb copy retains only in-frame clones and omits some. The profile covers over a million clones, with around three quarters appearing a single time and 0.52% taken by the ten largest. Input material: memory CD4+ T cells from PBMCs. Subset described: CD45RA-negative fraction. This receptor was identified in a man aged 18-30 years in good health. Some clones in this sample may be carry-over from other donors' samples. This chain links TRBV5-1 with TRBJ2-3, with 12 bases fitting TRBD2. CDR3 amino acids: CASSALAGGLSDTQYF. CDR3 in DNA: TGCGCCAGCAGCGCACTAGCGGGAGGACTGTCAGATACGCAGTATTTT. The full variable domain, completed using reference TRBV5-1 and TRBJ2-3, is KAGVTQTPRYLIKTRGQQVTLSCSPISGHRSVSWYQQTPGQGLQFLFEYFSETQRNKGNFPGRFSGRQFSNSRSEMNVSTLELGDSALYLCASSALAGGLSDTQYFGPGTRLTVL.